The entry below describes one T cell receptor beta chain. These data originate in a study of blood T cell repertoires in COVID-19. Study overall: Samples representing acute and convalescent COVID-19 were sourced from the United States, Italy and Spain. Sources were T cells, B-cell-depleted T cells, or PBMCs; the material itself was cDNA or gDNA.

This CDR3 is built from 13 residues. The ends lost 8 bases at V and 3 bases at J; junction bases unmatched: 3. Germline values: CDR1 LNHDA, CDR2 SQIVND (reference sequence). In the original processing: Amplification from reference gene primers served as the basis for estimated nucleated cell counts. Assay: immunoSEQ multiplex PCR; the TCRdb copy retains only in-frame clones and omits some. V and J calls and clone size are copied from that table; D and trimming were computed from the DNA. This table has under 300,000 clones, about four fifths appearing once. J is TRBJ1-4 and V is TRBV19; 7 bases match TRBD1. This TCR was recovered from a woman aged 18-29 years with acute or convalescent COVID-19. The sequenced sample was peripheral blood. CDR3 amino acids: CASRDRPNEKLFF. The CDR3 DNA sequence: TGTGCCAGTCGGGACAGACCTAATGAAAAACTGTTTTTT.